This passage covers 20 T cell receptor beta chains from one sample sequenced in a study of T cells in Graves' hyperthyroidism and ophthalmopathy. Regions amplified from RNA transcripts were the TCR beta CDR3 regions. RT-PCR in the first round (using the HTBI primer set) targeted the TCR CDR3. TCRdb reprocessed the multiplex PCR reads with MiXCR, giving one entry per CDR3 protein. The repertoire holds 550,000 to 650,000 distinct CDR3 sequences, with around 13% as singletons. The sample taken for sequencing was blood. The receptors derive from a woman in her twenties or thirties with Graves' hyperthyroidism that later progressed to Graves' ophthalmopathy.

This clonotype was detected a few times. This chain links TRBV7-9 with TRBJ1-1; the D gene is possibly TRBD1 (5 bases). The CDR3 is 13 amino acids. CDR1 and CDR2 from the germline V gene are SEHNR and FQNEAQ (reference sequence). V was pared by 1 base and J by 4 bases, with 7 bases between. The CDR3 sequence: CASSLDQGTEAFF. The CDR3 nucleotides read TGTGCCAGCAGCTTAGATCAGGGCACTGAAGCTTTCTTT.

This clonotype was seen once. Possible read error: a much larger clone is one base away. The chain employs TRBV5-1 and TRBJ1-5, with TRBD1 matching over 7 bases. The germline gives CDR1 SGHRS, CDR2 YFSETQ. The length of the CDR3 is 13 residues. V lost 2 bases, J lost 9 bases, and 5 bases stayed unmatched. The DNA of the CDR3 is TGCGCCAGCAGCTTAGGGACAGATCGGCCCCAGCATTTT. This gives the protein CASSLGTDRPQHF.

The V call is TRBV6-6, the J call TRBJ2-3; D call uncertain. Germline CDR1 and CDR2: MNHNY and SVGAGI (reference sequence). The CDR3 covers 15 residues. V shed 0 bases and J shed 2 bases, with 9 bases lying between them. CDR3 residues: CASSYSRQYTDTQYF. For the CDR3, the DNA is TGTGCCAGCAGTTACTCGAGGCAGTACACAGATACGCAGTATTTT.

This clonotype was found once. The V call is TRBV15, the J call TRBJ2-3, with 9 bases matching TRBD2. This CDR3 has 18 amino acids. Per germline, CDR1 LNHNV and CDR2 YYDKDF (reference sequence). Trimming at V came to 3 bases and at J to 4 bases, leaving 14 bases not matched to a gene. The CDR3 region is CATSSGGVGGRASDTQYF. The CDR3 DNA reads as TGTGCCACCAGCAGTGGGGGGGTGGGCGGGAGGGCGTCAGATACGCAGTATTTT.

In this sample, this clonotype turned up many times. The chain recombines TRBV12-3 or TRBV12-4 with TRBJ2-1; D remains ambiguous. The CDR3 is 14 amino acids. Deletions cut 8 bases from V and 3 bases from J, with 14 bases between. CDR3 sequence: CASVVTPGYNEQFF. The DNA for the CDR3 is TGTGCCAGCGTGGTAACCCCCGGCTACAATGAGCAGTTCTTC.

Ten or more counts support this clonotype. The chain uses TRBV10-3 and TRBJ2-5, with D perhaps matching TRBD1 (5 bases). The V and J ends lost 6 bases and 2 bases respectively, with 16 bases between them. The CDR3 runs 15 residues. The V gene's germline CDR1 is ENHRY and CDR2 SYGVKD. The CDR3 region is CAISQSGPVQETQYF. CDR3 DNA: TGTGCCATCAGCCAATCAGGGCCAGTTCAAGAGACCCAGTACTTC.

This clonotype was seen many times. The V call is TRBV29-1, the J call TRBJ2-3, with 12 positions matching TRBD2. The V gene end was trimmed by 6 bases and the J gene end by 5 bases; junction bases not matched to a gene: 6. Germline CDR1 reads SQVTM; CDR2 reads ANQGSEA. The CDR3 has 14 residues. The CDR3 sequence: CSVRRLAGEDTQYF. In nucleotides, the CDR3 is TGCAGCGTCAGAAGACTAGCGGGAGAAGATACGCAGTATTTT.

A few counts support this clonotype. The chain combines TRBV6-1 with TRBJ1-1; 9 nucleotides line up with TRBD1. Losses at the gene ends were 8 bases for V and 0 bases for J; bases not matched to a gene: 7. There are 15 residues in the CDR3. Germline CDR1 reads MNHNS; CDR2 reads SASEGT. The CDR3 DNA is TGTGCCAGCGTCCCGGGACAGGGATTGAACACTGAAGCTTTCTTT. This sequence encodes CASVPGQGLNTEAFF.

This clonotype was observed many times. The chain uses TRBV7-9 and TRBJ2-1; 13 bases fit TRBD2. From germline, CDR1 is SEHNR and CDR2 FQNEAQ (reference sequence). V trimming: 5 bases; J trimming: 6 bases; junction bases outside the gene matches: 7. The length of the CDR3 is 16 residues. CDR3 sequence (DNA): TGTGCCAGCAGCAAGCCCGGGACTAGCGGGATCAATGAGCAGTTCTTC. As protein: CASSKPGTSGINEQFF.

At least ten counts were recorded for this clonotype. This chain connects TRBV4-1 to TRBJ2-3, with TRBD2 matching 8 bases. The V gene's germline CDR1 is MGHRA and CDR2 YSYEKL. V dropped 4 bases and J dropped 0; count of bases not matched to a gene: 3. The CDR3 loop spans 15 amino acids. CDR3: CASSPSGLSTDTQYF. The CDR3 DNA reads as TGCGCCAGCAGCCCTAGCGGGTTAAGCACAGATACGCAGTATTTT.

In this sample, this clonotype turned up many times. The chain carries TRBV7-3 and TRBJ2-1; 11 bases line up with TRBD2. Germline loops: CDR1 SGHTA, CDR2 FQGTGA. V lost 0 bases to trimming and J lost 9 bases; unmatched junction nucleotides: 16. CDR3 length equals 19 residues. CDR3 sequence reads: CASSLTPAVAGGHAPEQFF. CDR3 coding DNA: TGTGCCAGCAGCTTAACCCCCGCGGTAGCGGGAGGGCACGCGCCTGAGCAGTTCTTC.

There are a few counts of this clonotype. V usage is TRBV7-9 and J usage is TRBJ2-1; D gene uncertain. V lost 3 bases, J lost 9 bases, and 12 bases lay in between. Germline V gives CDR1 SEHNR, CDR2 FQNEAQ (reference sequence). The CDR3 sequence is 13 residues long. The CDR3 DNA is TGTGCCAGCAGCTTGGCATCGTCGGGTGAGCAGTTCTTC. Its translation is CASSLASSGEQFF.

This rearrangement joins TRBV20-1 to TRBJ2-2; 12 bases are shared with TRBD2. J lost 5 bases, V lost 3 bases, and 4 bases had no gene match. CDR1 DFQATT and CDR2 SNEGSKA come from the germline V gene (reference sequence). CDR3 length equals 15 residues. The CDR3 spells CSASPLAGGTGELFF. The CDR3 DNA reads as TGCAGTGCTAGTCCACTAGCGGGGGGTACCGGGGAGCTGTTTTTT.

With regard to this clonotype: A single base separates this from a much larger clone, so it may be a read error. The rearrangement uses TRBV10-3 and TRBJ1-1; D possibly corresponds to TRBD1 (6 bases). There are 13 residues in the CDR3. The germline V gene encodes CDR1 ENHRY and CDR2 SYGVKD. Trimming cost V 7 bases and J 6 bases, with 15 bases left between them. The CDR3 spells CAITGRGASEAFF. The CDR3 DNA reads TGTGCCATCACGGGACGGGGGGCTTCTGAAGCTTTCTTT.

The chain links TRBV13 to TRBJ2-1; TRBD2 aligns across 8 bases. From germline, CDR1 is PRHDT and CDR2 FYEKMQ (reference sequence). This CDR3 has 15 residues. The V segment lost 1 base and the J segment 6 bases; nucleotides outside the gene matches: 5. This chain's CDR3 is CASSLVGLEVNEQFF. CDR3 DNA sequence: TGTGCCAGCAGCTTAGTGGGACTAGAAGTCAATGAGCAGTTCTTC.

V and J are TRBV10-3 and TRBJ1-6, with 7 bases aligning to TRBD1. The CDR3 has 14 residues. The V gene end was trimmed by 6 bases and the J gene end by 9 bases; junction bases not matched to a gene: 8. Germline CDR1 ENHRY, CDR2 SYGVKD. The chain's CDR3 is CAIRDREGLSPLHF. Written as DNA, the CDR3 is TGTGCCATCAGAGACAGGGAGGGTCTTTCACCCCTCCACTTT.

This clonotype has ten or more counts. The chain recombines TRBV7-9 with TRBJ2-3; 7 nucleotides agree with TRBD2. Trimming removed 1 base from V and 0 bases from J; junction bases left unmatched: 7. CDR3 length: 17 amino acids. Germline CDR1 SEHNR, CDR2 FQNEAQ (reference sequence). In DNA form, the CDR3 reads TGTGCCAGCAGCTTAGATGGCGGGAGCCTCAGCACAGATACGCAGTATTTT. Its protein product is CASSLDGGSLSTDTQYF. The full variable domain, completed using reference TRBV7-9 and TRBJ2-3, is DTGVSQNPRHKITKRGQNVTFRCDPISEHNRLYWYRQTLGQGPEFLTYFQNEAQLEKSRLLSDRFSAERPKGSFSTLEIQRTEQGDSAMYLCASSLDGGSLSTDTQYFGPGTRLTVL.

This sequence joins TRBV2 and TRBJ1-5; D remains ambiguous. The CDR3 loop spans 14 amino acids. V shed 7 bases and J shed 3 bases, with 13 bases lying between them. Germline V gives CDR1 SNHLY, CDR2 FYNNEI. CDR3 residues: CASTNPDNNQPQHF. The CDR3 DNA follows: TGTGCCAGCACCAACCCCGACAACAATCAGCCCCAGCATTTT.

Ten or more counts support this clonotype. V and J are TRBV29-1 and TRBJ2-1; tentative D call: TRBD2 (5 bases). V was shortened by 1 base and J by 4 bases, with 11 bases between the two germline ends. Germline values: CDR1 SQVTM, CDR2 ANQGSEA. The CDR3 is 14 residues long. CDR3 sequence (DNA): TGCAGCGTTGAAGGGGCGGGCTCGTACAATGAGCAGTTCTTC. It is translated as CSVEGAGSYNEQFF.

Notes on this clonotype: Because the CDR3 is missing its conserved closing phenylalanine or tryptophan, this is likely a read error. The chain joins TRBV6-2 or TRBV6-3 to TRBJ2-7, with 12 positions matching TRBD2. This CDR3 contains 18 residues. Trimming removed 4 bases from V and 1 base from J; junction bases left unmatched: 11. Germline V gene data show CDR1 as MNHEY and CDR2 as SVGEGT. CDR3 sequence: CASSSLGLAGHASYEQYS. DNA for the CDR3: TGTGCCAGCAGTTCCCTGGGACTAGCGGGCCATGCATCCTACGAGCAGTACTCC.